The present entry profiles one T cell receptor (beta chain) with its context. Germline V lookup: CDR1 MNHEY, CDR2 SMNVEV (reference sequence). V gave up 0 bases and J gave up 8 bases; unmatched junction bases: 4. This CDR3 has 14 residues. This sample was taken from a study of blood T cell repertoires in COVID-19. As for the study in general: Collection of acute and convalescent COVID-19 samples took place in the United States, Italy and Spain. In each case, the material was cDNA or gDNA derived from T cells, B-cell-depleted T cells, or PBMCs.

Followed over time, Seattle patients had been enrolled while infection was active. In the authors' methods: Researchers report that nucleated cell counts were estimated from reference gene primer amplification. Sequencing used immunoSEQ multiplex PCR; TCRdb keeps in-frame clones, though not all of them. The DNA was the basis for D and trimming; V, J and clone size are from that table. The sample yields 200,000 to 250,000 clones, 80% to 90% seen once. The sequencing input was peripheral blood. This clonotype was obtained from a man aged 25-45 years with COVID-19, enrolled during active disease. The chain carries TRBV27 and TRBJ1-2, with 9 positions matching TRBD1. The CDR3 DNA sequence: TGTGCCAGCAGTTTATCGGGACAGGGAGGAGGCTACACCTTC. This translates into CASSLSGQGGGYTF.